This is a list of T cell receptor beta chains from one sample in a study of T cells in Graves' hyperthyroidism and ophthalmopathy. TCRdb processed the multiplex PCR reads anew with MiXCR; each CDR3 protein has one entry. Of more than 350,000 distinct CDR3 sequences in the sample, about 16% were seen once. The sequencing sample was made of blood. The origin of the receptors is a woman aged 55-70 years with Graves' ophthalmopathy. Both conserved end residues are part of each CDR3. Each record gives: D gene, clone size, J gene, V gene, CDR3 protein, CDR3 DNA. D genes are given only for firm matches. Clone sizes are given selectively: once, few, many, or a class where the clone is expanded.

.	many	TRBJ1-5	TRBV2	CASSEWRGAGGNQPQHF	TGTGCCAGCAGTGAATGGCGGGGCGCGGGTGGCAATCAGCCCCAGCATTTT
TRBD2	.	TRBJ2-7	TRBV5-5	CASSLTAGGEQHF	TGTGCCAGCAGCTTGACAGCGGGAGGCGAGCAGCACTTC
.	many	TRBJ1-5	TRBV3-1	CASGNRERNQPQHF	TGTGCCAGCGGTAACAGGGAGAGGAATCAGCCCCAGCATTTT
TRBD1	many	TRBJ1-4	TRBV20-1	CSASQTGGEGKLFF	TGCAGTGCTAGCCAGACAGGGGGTGAAGGAAAACTGTTTTTT
.	many	TRBJ2-5	TRBV30	CAWSVRDGETQYF	TGTGCCTGGAGTGTAAGGGACGGAGAGACCCAGTACTTC
.	few	TRBJ1-4	TRBV5-1	CASGRNGANEKLFF	TGCGCCAGCGGCAGGAATGGGGCTAATGAAAAACTGTTTTTT
.	.	TRBJ2-1	TRBV5-1	CASSPGDATGEQFF	TGCGCCAGCAGCCCGGGGGACGCCACCGGGGAGCAGTTCTTC
.	many	TRBJ2-1	TRBV3-1	CASSQIFRGSSYNEQFF	TGTGCCAGCAGCCAAATATTCCGGGGGAGCTCCTACAATGAGCAGTTCTTC
TRBD1	.	TRBJ2-6	TRBV20-1	CSAWTGTDIGHVLTF	TGCAGTGCTTGGACCGGGACAGACATTGGACACGTCCTGACTTTC
TRBD2	few	TRBJ2-7	TRBV7-2	CASSLNRAGLSYEQYF	TGTGCCAGCAGCTTAAATCGAGCGGGGCTCTCCTACGAGCAGTACTTC
.	.	TRBJ1-1	TRBV28	CASTLHSGRNAGAFF	TGTGCCAGCACCCTGCACTCGGGGAGGAACGCTGGAGCTTTCTTT
.	.	TRBJ1-5	TRBV12-3/TRBV12-4	CATAGDYSNQPQHF	TGTGCCACCGCGGGGGACTATAGCAATCAGCCCCAGCATTTT
.	many	TRBJ1-2	TRBV28	CASSFGGGRVGNGYTF	TGTGCCAGCAGTTTCGGGGGGGGCAGGGTCGGCAATGGCTACACCTTC
TRBD2	many	TRBJ2-1	TRBV28	CASSETSGKINEQFF	TGTGCCAGCAGTGAGACTAGCGGTAAGATTAATGAGCAGTTCTTC
TRBD1	few	TRBJ2-1	TRBV7-8	CASRPGTGAYNEQFF	TGTGCCAGCAGGCCCGGGACAGGGGCCTACAATGAGCAGTTCTTC
TRBD2	many	TRBJ2-3	TRBV6-1	CASSEVVMASGGDTQYF	TGTGCCAGCAGTGAAGTAGTAATGGCTAGCGGGGGAGATACGCAGTATTTT
TRBD2	many	TRBJ2-1	TRBV5-1	CASRSGSSYNEQFF	TGCGCCAGCAGGAGCGGGAGCTCCTACAATGAGCAGTTCTTC
TRBD1	few	TRBJ2-1	TRBV24-1	CATSDLGTGQGSYNEQFF	TGTGCCACCAGTGATTTGGGCACGGGACAGGGGTCCTACAATGAGCAGTTCTTC
TRBD1	few	TRBJ2-5	TRBV5-1	CASSRTGEETQYF	TGCGCCAGCAGCCGGACAGGAGAAGAGACCCAGTACTTC
.	.	TRBJ1-1	TRBV15	CATSRNALGQAEAFF	TGTGCCACCAGCAGAAATGCGTTGGGGCAAGCTGAAGCTTTCTTT
TRBD1	few	TRBJ1-2	TRBV5-1	CASSPGTGETYGYTF	TGCGCCAGCAGCCCCGGGACAGGAGAGACCTATGGCTACACCTTC
.	many	TRBJ2-7	TRBV7-9	CASSLQGYEQYF	TGTGCCAGCTCACTCCAGGGGTACGAGCAGTACTTC
.	.	TRBJ1-2	TRBV7-8	CASSSPLVGYTF	TGTGCCAGCAGCTCGCCTCTGGTGGGCTACACCTTC
TRBD1	many	TRBJ2-7	TRBV13	CASSLFDRGYEQYF	TGTGCCAGCAGCTTATTCGACAGGGGGTACGAGCAGTACTTC
TRBD2	.	TRBJ2-3	TRBV20-1	CSASGRAFTDTQYF	TGCAGTGCTAGCGGGAGGGCCTTCACAGATACGCAGTATTTT
.	many	TRBJ2-3	TRBV11-2	CASSLGATVTDTQYF	TGTGCCAGCAGCTTAGGGGCGACAGTCACAGATACGCAGTATTTT
TRBD2	.	TRBJ2-1	TRBV3-1	CASSRRQAGGSYNEQFF	TGTGCCAGCAGCCGCCGCCAAGCGGGAGGCTCCTACAATGAGCAGTTCTTC